This T cell receptor beta chain was observed in a study of T cell responses to AZD1222 COVID-19 vaccine. Study-wide context: Pooled together were second doses at about 4 or about 12 weeks.

In the case of this clone: Its antigen is unidentified.

Libraries were prepared by immunoSEQ multiplex PCR; TCRdb keeps only in-frame clonotypes and omits some of them. The sample has around 140,000 clones; around nine tenths are singletons. Regarding the study as a whole: The donors showed a predominance of white British ancestry and of females, with possible underestimation of clonal diversity. Dominant CD4 TCR responses targeted spike regions 160-218 and 743-854. Receipt of two AZD1222 doses was followed by a rise in Spike-specific TCR breadth and depth.

The sequence was obtained from an adult in good health. This specimen was peripheral blood, taken on day 0 of AZD1222 vaccination.

The CDR3 spells CASRGPGGVTDTQYF. The DNA of the CDR3 is TGCGCCAGCAGGGGTCCAGGAGGGGTCACAGATACGCAGTATTTT. The J gene is TRBJ2-3, the V gene TRBV4-1; D may be TRBD2 (6 bases). The V end was cut by 6 bases, the J end by 2 bases, with 15 bases between. Germline CDR1 MGHRA, CDR2 YSYEKL. This CDR3 contains 15 residues.